Below are 4 T cell receptor beta chains sequenced from a single sample in a study of glioma-infiltrating T cells. TCR alpha and beta CDR3 regions were amplified from RNA using iRepertoire nested multiplex PCR. From the multiplex PCR reads, TCRdb called clonotypes with MiXCR, one entry per CDR3 protein. The repertoire holds some 10,000 distinct CDR3 sequences, approximately 58% seen once, with around 20% in the top ten. Sequencing used glioma tissue, nonneoplastic brain tissue, or PBMCs (not recorded which). These receptors all come from a human donor with low-grade glioma or glioblastoma, undergoing nonglioma brain surgery, or in good health (not recorded which).

This chain joins TRBV29-1 and TRBJ1-5, with 8 positions matching TRBD1. CDR3 length equals 14 residues. With V trimmed by 3 bases and J by 11 bases, 12 bases remained unmatched. Germline assignment: CDR1 SQVTM and CDR2 ANQGSEA. CDR3 region: CSVEDRAEESAQHF. CDR3 coding DNA: TGCAGCGTTGAGGACAGGGCGGAAGAATCAGCCCAGCATTTT. The complete variable domain, with remaining parts taken from reference TRBV29-1 and TRBJ1-5, reads SAVISQKPSRDICQRGTSLTIQCQVDSQVTMMFWYRQQPGQSLTLIATANQGSEATYESGFVIDKFPISRPNLTFSTLTVSNMSPEDSSIYLCSVEDRAEESAQHFGDGTRLSIL.

In this sample, this clonotype turned up many times. This sequence may be a read error, since a much larger clone differs from it by one base. V is TRBV20-1 and J is TRBJ1-1; D uncertain. This CDR3 comprises 14 residues. Germline CDR1 DFQATT, CDR2 SNEGSKA (reference sequence). Deletions cut 3 bases from V and 1 base from J, with 12 bases between. The CDR3 spells CSASSADGNTEAFF. The CDR3 coding sequence is TGCAGTGCTAGTTCGGCCGACGGGAACACTGAAGCTTTCTTT.

The chain couples TRBV19 to TRBJ1-6; D remains ambiguous. This CDR3 is 13 amino acids long. In germline, CDR1 is LNHDA, CDR2 SQIVND (reference sequence). The V gene lost 8 bases and the J gene lost 7 bases, with 12 bases spanning the gap. This chain's CDR3 is CASGEPMNSPLHF. The CDR3 coding sequence is TGTGCCAGTGGAGAGCCGATGAATTCACCCCTCCACTTT.

The rearrangement joins TRBV7-2 to TRBJ1-1; D unclear. From germline, CDR1 is SGHTA and CDR2 FQGNSA. Trimming took off 6 bases at V and 10 bases at J, with 18 bases between the two ends. The CDR3 consists of 13 residues. The CDR3 DNA reads as TGTGCCAGCAGATGGACGAACGTGGCTGGAGCTTTCTTT. This translates into CASRWTNVAGAFF.